This T cell receptor beta chain was identified in a study of blood T cell repertoires in COVID-19. Study-wide context: T cells, B-cell-depleted T cells, or PBMCs supplied cDNA or gDNA.

The V gene lost 6 bases and the J gene lost 5 bases, with 13 bases spanning the gap. The CDR3 is made up of 13 amino acids. Germline V CDR1 and CDR2: ENHRY, SYGVKD. Per the original methods: Estimation of nucleated cell counts was performed using reference gene primer amplification. Only in-frame clones appear in the TCRdb table, and some are missing; sequencing was by immunoSEQ multiplex PCR. V, J and clone size reflect that table, while D and trimming were determined from the DNA. Of under 500,000 clones listed, 75% to 90% are singletons. Participants reported their clinical history, and cohort assignment relied on those reports. Recovery meant two consecutive negative NP/OP PCR tests, professional clearance, or resolved symptoms.

The gene calls are TRBV10-3 and TRBJ1-2; weak D call: TRBD1 (5 bases). The sample consisted of PBMCs or T cells enriched from blood (not recorded which). This TCR came from a man aged 25 to 40 who had recovered from COVID-19. The DNA of the CDR3 is TGTGCCATCAGCATTGAAGGGGATTATGGCTACACCTTC. Its translation: CAISIEGDYGYTF.